This T cell receptor (beta chain) was sequenced in a study of CD8 T cells in Susac syndrome. To note about this clonotype: The antigen remains unidentified.

The RNA, about 0.45 to 1 ug, was put through reverse transcription using random hexamers. TCR beta CDR3 was amplified by immunoSEQ covering 54 Vbeta and 13 Jbeta. Each CDR3 protein gets one entry after TCRdb re-called the immunoSEQ multiplex PCR reads with MiXCR. Here the sample spans some 110,000 distinct CDR3 sequences, around 96% being singletons. V shed 6 bases and J shed 1 base, with 12 bases lying between them. Germline loops: CDR1 SGHTA, CDR2 FQGNSA. This CDR3 region has 14 residues. Study-level findings and limits: Only a relatively small number of individuals were included in the TCR sequencing and HLA analysis.

From blood CD8+ and CD4+ T cells, the TCR beta chain was sequenced. TEMRA cells were enriched by FACS, and CD4+ and CD8+ T cells were negatively isolated. Sequences were obtained from CD4+ T cells from PBMCs. The chain is built from TRBV7-2 and TRBJ2-5, with TRBD1 as a possible D gene (6 bases). The sequence came from a human donor in good health. This CDR3 reads CASRGGQLQETQYF. DNA of the CDR3: TGTGCCAGCAGGGGCGGACAGCTCCAAGAGACCCAGTACTTC.